Below, 29 T cell receptor beta chains from the same sample are listed, as sequenced in a study of graft-versus-host responses after intestinal transplantation. These receptors have no identified antigens. TCRdb's copy holds only in-frame clones and misses some; the assay was immunoSEQ multiplex PCR. Altogether roughly 77,000 clones are present, around 89% being singletons, with the ten largest covering nearly 2.5%. The sequenced sample was unstimulated CD8+ T cells sorted from spleen or lymph node cells, obtained before intestinal transplant. The receptors shown here come from a human donor who received an intestinal transplant.

CDR3 region: CASSFRRERGDTQYF. The CDR3 DNA is TGTGCCAGCAGCTTTAGGCGGGAGCGGGGAGATACGCAGTATTTT. The chain carries TRBV5-4 and TRBJ2-3; 7 bases fit TRBD2. After removal of 2 bases from V and 5 bases from J, the junction contained 8 bases not matched to a gene. This CDR3 comprises 15 residues. Germline V lookup: CDR1 SGHNT, CDR2 YYREEE (reference sequence).

This chain uses TRBV7-6 with TRBJ2-7, with 11 bases identical to TRBD1. Germline CDR1 is SGHVS and CDR2 is FNYEAQ. J was trimmed by 3 bases and V by 5 bases; bases with no gene match: 9. CDR3 size: 16 residues. In DNA, the CDR3 is TGTGCCAGCAGCCCCCGTGGGACAGGGGGTCACTACGAGCAGTACTTC. Translated, it gives CASSPRGTGGHYEQYF.

The chain is built from TRBV7-3 and TRBJ2-7, with 9 positions matching TRBD2. Germline V lookup: CDR1 SGHTA, CDR2 FQGTGA. V lost 6 bases, J lost 2 bases, and 11 bases stayed unmatched. The CDR3 extends over 16 amino acids. The chain's CDR3 is CASSPNGTSSPYEQYF. DNA for the CDR3: TGTGCCAGCAGTCCAAATGGGACTAGCAGTCCCTACGAGCAGTACTTC.

The V and J genes are TRBV9 and TRBJ2-1; the match to TRBD1 covers 11 bases. Germline assignment: CDR1 SGDLS and CDR2 YYNGEE. V dropped 4 bases and J dropped 6; count of bases not matched to a gene: 3. The CDR3 is 14 residues long. CDR3 nucleotide sequence: TGTGCCAGCAGCCCCGGGACAGGGGGCAATGAGCAGTTCTTC. Encoded protein: CASSPGTGGNEQFF. The full variable domain, completed using reference TRBV9 and TRBJ2-1, is DSGVTQTPKHLITATGQRVTLRCSPRSGDLSVYWYQQSLDQGLQFLIQYYNGEERAKGNILERFSAQQFPDLHSELNLSSLELGDSALYFCASSPGTGGNEQFFGPGTRLTVL.

The V call is TRBV7-9, the J call TRBJ2-7, with D possibly TRBD1 on 6 matching bases. V was pared by 2 bases and J by 2 bases, with 16 bases between. The CDR3 is 16 residues long. The germline CDR1 and CDR2 sequences are SEHNR and FQNEAQ (reference sequence). The CDR3 nucleotides are TGTGCCAGCAGCTTAATCCCGAGAACAGGGACCTACGAGCAGTACTTC. Its protein product is CASSLIPRTGTYEQYF.

The chain's CDR3 is CSVGGKVSFF. For the CDR3, the DNA is TGCAGCGTGGGCGGGAAAGTTTCGTTCTTC. This chain joins TRBV29-1 and TRBJ2-1; tentative D call: TRBD2 (6 bases). CDR1 and CDR2 from the germline V gene are SQVTM and ANQGSEA. Trimming removed 6 bases from V and 15 bases from J, with 15 bases in between. This CDR3 region has 10 residues.

The chain joins TRBV15 to TRBJ1-5; TRBD1 agrees at 9 bases. Germline values: CDR1 LNHNV, CDR2 YYDKDF (reference sequence). This CDR3 is 16 amino acids long. Trimming cost V 4 bases and J 5 bases; bases outside gene matches: 9. The CDR3 DNA reads TGTGCCACCAGCATTCAGCCGGGACAGGGACATCAGCCCCAGCATTTT. Translation gives CATSIQPGQGHQPQHF.

The V and J genes are TRBV7-9 and TRBJ1-4, with 9 bases that match TRBD1. Germline lookup yields CDR1 SEHNR and CDR2 FQNEAQ (reference sequence). The CDR3 loop spans 17 amino acids. Trimming removed 2 bases from V and 0 bases from J; junction bases left unmatched: 4. This chain's CDR3 is CASSLLRQGATNEKLFF. The CDR3 DNA reads as TGTGCCAGCAGCTTACTTAGACAGGGGGCAACTAATGAAAAACTGTTTTTT. Full variable domain (outside the CDR3, taken from reference TRBV7-9 and TRBJ1-4): DTGVSQNPRHKITKRGQNVTFRCDPISEHNRLYWYRQTLGQGPEFLTYFQNEAQLEKSRLLSDRFSAERPKGSFSTLEIQRTEQGDSAMYLCASSLLRQGATNEKLFFGSGTQLSVL.

The gene calls are TRBV4-2 and TRBJ2-1; TRBD2 matches at 7 bases. The germline gives CDR1 LGHNA, CDR2 YNFKEQ. The CDR3 consists of 16 residues. The J segment lost 7 bases and the V segment lost 4 bases, leaving 13 bases of the junction unmatched. CDR3 DNA sequence: TGTGCCAGCAGCCCCCCCGGGGGAGCGGGGCCGAATGAGCAGTTCTTC. The encoded protein is CASSPPGGAGPNEQFF.

The chain joins TRBV7-9 to TRBJ1-5; no firm D call. The V and J ends lost 4 bases and 3 bases respectively, with 10 bases between them. The CDR3 loop spans 14 amino acids. Looked up from germline, CDR1 is SEHNR and CDR2 is FQNEAQ (reference sequence). Here the CDR3 reads CASSSPGTNQPQHF. CDR3 coding DNA: TGTGCCAGCAGCTCCCCAGGAACCAATCAGCCCCAGCATTTT.

V is TRBV2 and J is TRBJ2-3; D remains ambiguous. The germline V gene has CDR1 SNHLY and CDR2 FYNNEI. This CDR3 has 13 amino acids. Trimming took 4 bases from V and 2 from J, leaving 7 bases between them. CDR3: CASSAVSTDTQYF. The CDR3 nucleotides read TGTGCCAGCAGTGCTGTCTCCACAGATACGCAGTATTTT. The full variable domain, with the rest looked up from reference TRBV2 and TRBJ2-3, is EPEVTQTPSHQVTQMGQEVILRCVPISNHLYFYWYRQILGQKVEFLVSFYNNEISEKSEIFDDQFSVERPDGSNFTLKIRSTKLEDSAMYFCASSAVSTDTQYFGPGTRLTVL.

This clone was seen just once. The V and J genes are TRBV19 and TRBJ2-2; 13 bases map to TRBD2. The V segment lost 7 bases and the J segment 5 bases; nucleotides outside the gene matches: 7. The CDR3 sequence is 16 residues long. The germline CDR1 and CDR2 sequences are LNHDA and SQIVND (reference sequence). The CDR3 loop reads CASNQLAGGRTGELFF. The CDR3 DNA is TGTGCCAGTAACCAACTAGCGGGAGGGAGAACCGGGGAGCTGTTTTTT. Drawing the rest from reference TRBV19 and TRBJ2-2, the complete variable domain is DGGITQSPKYLFRKEGQNVTLSCEQNLNHDAMYWYRQDPGQGLRLIYYSQIVNDFQKGDIAEGYSVSREKKESFPLTVTSAQKNPTAFYLCASNQLAGGRTGELFFGEGSRLTVL.

The V and J genes are TRBV28 and TRBJ2-2, with 8 bases matching TRBD1. Germline trimming cut 7 bases from V and 7 bases from J; bases unmatched to any gene: 8. CDR3 size: 14 residues. CDR1 and CDR2 (germline): MDHEN, SYDVKM. This CDR3 reads CASITDREIGELFF. In nucleotides, the CDR3 is TGTGCCAGCATCACGGACAGGGAGATCGGGGAGCTGTTTTTT.

The chain joins TRBV2 to TRBJ1-1; the D is unclear. The CDR3 contains 15 residues. The germline V and J ends were trimmed by 3 bases and 1 base, with 12 bases remaining between them. Germline CDR1 reads SNHLY; CDR2 reads FYNNEI. The CDR3 region has the DNA TGTGCCAGCAGTGACGACCAGGAATCGAACACTGAAGCTTTCTTT. It yields the protein CASSDDQESNTEAFF.

This chain connects TRBV6-1 to TRBJ2-1; D gene unclear. Germline CDR1 is MNHNS and CDR2 is SASEGT. V was cut by 4 bases and J by 8 bases, with 9 bases left in between. The CDR3 length is 12 residues. The CDR3 DNA reads TGTGCCAGCAGTGTGAGGAAGCATGAGCAGTTCTTC. Protein product: CASSVRKHEQFF.

V usage is TRBV28 and J usage is TRBJ2-7; 8 positions agree with TRBD2. Trimming removed 6 bases from V and 3 bases from J; junction bases left unmatched: 19. The CDR3 extends over 18 amino acids. CDR1 and CDR2 (germline): MDHEN, SYDVKM. CDR3 amino acids: CASSLPGREAGPNYEQYF. In DNA, the CDR3 is TGTGCCAGCAGCTTACCCGGGAGGGAGGCGGGACCAAACTACGAGCAGTACTTC.

This clone came up a few times. This chain connects TRBV5-1 to TRBJ2-7, with D possibly being TRBD2 (6 bases). Germline V gives CDR1 SGHRS, CDR2 YFSETQ. The V gene lost 4 bases and the J gene lost 7 bases, with 24 bases spanning the gap. This CDR3 has 16 residues. This CDR3 is CASSLGALAPSGEQYF. The CDR3 DNA reads TGCGCCAGCAGCCTCGGAGCACTAGCACCGTCGGGGGAGCAGTACTTC.

The rearrangement links TRBV5-1 to TRBJ2-7; D perhaps matches TRBD2 (6 bases). V gave up 3 bases and J gave up 0 bases, with 19 bases separating them. There are 17 residues in the CDR3. Germline CDR1 and CDR2: SGHRS and YFSETQ. The CDR3 DNA reads as TGCGCCAGCAGCTCCTTTTGGGGAGGAGCCAGCTCCTACGAGCAGTACTTC. Translating gives CASSSFWGGASSYEQYF.

This clone qualifies as medium-sized. The CDR3 spells CASSEASGSTDTQYF. CDR3 nucleotide sequence: TGTGCCAGCAGTGAGGCTAGCGGGAGTACAGATACGCAGTATTTT. The chain links TRBV6-4 to TRBJ2-3; 10 bases line up with TRBD2. Per germline, CDR1 MRHNA and CDR2 SNTAGT. The CDR3 sequence is 15 residues long. J gave up 3 bases and V 3 bases, and 3 bases lay outside the gene matches.

The rearrangement links TRBV27 to TRBJ1-2, with D maybe TRBD1 (5 bases). With 3 bases removed from V and 6 bases from J, the gap between germline ends came to 14 bases. This CDR3 comprises 14 residues. Germline V lookup: CDR1 MNHEY, CDR2 SMNVEV (reference sequence). In DNA, the CDR3 is TGTGCCAGCAGTTTGGGGAGGGGAGCCAATGGCTACACCTTC. This translates into CASSLGRGANGYTF.

This clone was found once. CDR3 nucleotides: TGTGCCAGCGGGGGGGGGCGGTTTCTCCCTCAGCCCCAGCATTTT. This codes for CASGGGRFLPQPQHF. This chain links TRBV6-4 with TRBJ1-5, with D possibly matching TRBD1 (6 bases). The CDR3 covers 15 residues. V was shortened by 8 bases and J by 6 bases, with 20 bases between the two germline ends. The germline CDR1 and CDR2 sequences are MRHNA and SNTAGT.

The rearrangement joins TRBV27 to TRBJ2-7, with D hard to call. Trimming stripped 0 bases from V and 1 base from J, with 10 bases between. This CDR3 spans 15 amino acids. From germline, CDR1 is MNHEY and CDR2 SMNVEV (reference sequence). The CDR3 coding sequence is TGTGCCAGCAGTTTATCGATAACAGCATCCTACGAGCAGTACTTC. Amino acids: CASSLSITASYEQYF.

There are a few counts of this clone. The chain recombines TRBV4-1 with TRBJ2-7; D is perhaps TRBD2 (6 bases). Trimming left V 1 base short and J 0 bases short, with 10 bases between. Germline V gene data show CDR1 as MGHRA and CDR2 as YSYEKL. This CDR3 is built from 15 residues. In nucleotides, the CDR3 is TGCGCCAGCAGCCAAGTATCCGGGAGCTCCTACGAGCAGTACTTC. It translates to CASSQVSGSSYEQYF.

Regarding this clone: Other DNA variants within this sample encode the same CDR3. This chain uses TRBV6-1 with TRBJ2-7; D possibly corresponds to TRBD2 (6 bases). Germline assignment: CDR1 MNHNS and CDR2 SASEGT. Trimming took off 3 bases at V and 0 bases at J, with 12 bases between the two ends. The CDR3 spans 15 residues. CDR3 sequence: CASSEAAGSSYEQYF. In nucleotides, the CDR3 is TGTGCCAGCAGTGAGGCGGCGGGGAGCTCCTACGAGCAGTACTTC.

V and J are TRBV6-5 and TRBJ2-1, with D perhaps TRBD2 (6 bases). CDR1 is MNHEY and CDR2 is SVGAGI in the germline V gene. Between the trimmed V and J ends, which lost 8 bases and 7 bases, there was a span of 12 bases. The CDR3 loop spans 12 amino acids. The CDR3 DNA reads as TGTGCCAGCCACGGGGGAGCGAATGAGCAGTTCTTC. It encodes CASHGGANEQFF.

The chain couples TRBV11-2 to TRBJ2-3; no clear D. Germline-derived CDR1 and CDR2 are SGHAT and FQNNGV. The V and J ends lost 3 bases and 6 bases respectively, with 10 bases between them. The CDR3 contains 13 residues. The CDR3, as DNA: TGTGCCAGCAGCTTCCTGGCTTGGGATACGCAGTATTTT. Its protein is CASSFLAWDTQYF.

The chain combines TRBV2 with TRBJ1-4; 8 bases map to TRBD1. The CDR3 runs to 15 residues. Germline V gene sequence: CDR1 SNHLY, CDR2 FYNNEI. J was trimmed by 3 bases and V by 7 bases; bases with no gene match: 7. The CDR3 coding sequence is TGTGCCAGCATGGACTACAGGGGGGCTAATGAAAAACTGTTTTTT. It translates to CASMDYRGANEKLFF.

The chain uses TRBV9 and TRBJ2-7; 7 nucleotides align to TRBD1. Per germline, CDR1 SGDLS and CDR2 YYNGEE. V lost 3 bases to trimming and J lost 2 bases; unmatched junction nucleotides: 5. The CDR3 has 14 amino acids. The CDR3 sequence: CASSATGTAYEQYF. Written as DNA, the CDR3 is TGTGCCAGCAGCGCGACCGGGACAGCCTACGAGCAGTACTTC.

The gene calls are TRBV7-6 and TRBJ2-1, with a weak D call TRBD1 (5 bases). This CDR3 contains 12 residues. The V gene lost 0 bases and the J gene lost 16 bases, with 13 bases spanning the gap. The V gene's germline CDR1 is SGHVS and CDR2 FNYEAQ. CDR3 nucleotides: TGTGCCAGCAGCTTAGCGGTGGCAGGGCTTTTCTTC. Translating it yields CASSLAVAGLFF.